The sequence of this TCR beta chain was determined in a study of cytomegalovirus exposure and HLA in healthy donors (dated by TCRdb to the late 2010s). With respect to the entire study: According to an earlier analysis of a few hundred of the donors, about 179 million T cells yielded 100 million or so unique TCR beta sequences and approximately 300 Gb of sequence data. An early release that covered about 600 HLA-typed donors contained around 300 gigabases of sequencing data and roughly 84 million unique TCR sequences. The genetic ancestry cluster associated with self-reported Caucasian donors included roughly 84% of the approximately 400 genotyped donors. The aim of the study was to test whether cataloging public T cell receptors could identify signatures of past pathogen exposure. The T cell repertoires of under 700 subjects were profiled by immunosequencing and related to cytomegalovirus serostatus. In addition to the first cohort of around 670 subjects, a separate validation cohort of 120 different subjects was used. The study combined high-throughput TCR immunosequencing, statistical association of individual TCRs with disease status, and machine learning to predict cytomegalovirus infection status. To study patterns of TCR occurrence, a later analysis re-analyzed previously published TCR beta repertoires from more than 550 donors and added high-resolution HLA genotyping. In the later analysis, no new phenotypic data were used to find candidate immune exposures; instead, reliance was placed on TCR beta sequences and their occurrence across donors. To decide whether each TCR beta V gene segment behaved as functional or pseudogenic, an earlier analysis of some 600 of the donors relied on high-throughput TCR beta sequencing. Alongside the repertoire data, information on donor age, sex, ethnicity and CMV serostatus was compiled. Genome-wide SNP genotypes for about 65% of the roughly 670 donors were used in a later genetic analysis, which treated that subset as a discovery cohort. All discovery cohort repertoires had been generated on a single sequencing platform. HLA typing covered class I and class II loci at four-digit resolution. Typing coverage differed by locus: A, B, C, DRB1 and DQB1 were typed in about 620-630 donors, DQA1 in roughly 500, DPA1 in around 600, and DPB1 in roughly 470. Roughly 5 DR-DQ haplotypes were treated as single units for association and clustering because of strong linkage in the cohort. Among some 410 genotyped donors of the cohort, an average of around 250,000 unique TCR beta nucleotide sequences was sequenced per donor, of which 15% to 20% were non-productive. General findings and caveats noted by the study authors: Sequencing depth was assumed to be roughly uniform across donors in the presence/absence analyses, though that assumption may not hold. In vitro tests confirmed that a few of the cytomegalovirus-associated TCR beta chains recognize cytomegalovirus antigens. Because counts were too low, 15 to 20 rarely observed V segments, including chromosome 9 orphons, were excluded from the earlier analysis of 500 to 700 of the donors. In a later analysis, around 15,000 TCR beta sequences were associated with specific HLA alleles at a false discovery rate of 0.05. In the study, 150 to 200 TCR beta chains were listed as associated with cytomegalovirus. Because the 87-base-pair reads could not distinguish some IMGT-functional V segments, including TRBV6-2 and TRBV6-3, those segments were excluded. Linkage disequilibrium might explain the correlated functional status among segregating V segments, but an unknown experimental factor could not be excluded. This cohort had only TCR beta chains sequenced, and the lack of alpha or paired-chain data limited which features could be detected. According to a later analysis, parvovirus B19, influenza, CMV and Epstein-Barr virus appeared linked to several top co-occurrence clusters. Assigning TCR associations to individual alleles was difficult when HLA alleles, especially DR and DQ, strongly co-occurred. In a later analysis, HLA-associated TCR beta chains were found to be more clonally expanded and to have lower generation probabilities than equally common non-associated chains. According to a later analysis, most CMV-associated TCR beta chains appeared to be HLA-restricted, and the HLA associations seemed to be driven largely by CMV exposure. Because HLA typing was unavailable for some donors at each locus, only the typed subset was used in association tests. The authors suggested that the approach could potentially be generalized to other disease states and immunological phenotypes. The classifier was reported to diagnose cytomegalovirus status with high specificity and sensitivity in both the original and validation cohorts. Across donors, most TCR sequences were observed very rarely, whereas some public TCRs were present in many individuals. A further reported finding was that TCR beta sequences accurately predicted the HLA-A and HLA-B alleles for most subjects in the first cohort. For the cohort, immune exposure information was limited to CMV serostatus. A cluster of highly shared sequence variants was judged likely to be a technical artifact of the sequencing pipeline. A later genetic analysis associated a missense DCLRE1C variant with V-gene and J-gene trimming of TCR beta chains, and an independent cohort replicated the association. According to a later analysis, TCR association rates differed among HLA loci, with DRB1 alleles showing the most associated TCRs and HLA-C alleles showing the fewest. A later genetic analysis reported fewer N-insertions in productive TCRs among donors in an Asian-associated ancestry cluster than the roughly 700-donor mean. Broadly in line with IMGT annotations, most TCR beta V segments showed up in productive rearrangements about 90% or about 30% of the time in an earlier analysis of approximately 600 of the donors.

The cohort comprised 550 to 700 healthy bone marrow donors. Cohort members were all nominally healthy when sampled, although unrecorded immune exposures were likely present. The donor tested CMV seropositive and was one of the 289 seropositive cohort members. A peripheral blood sample was collected from each donor, and TCR beta sequencing was performed on peripheral blood mononuclear cells. Genomic DNA extraction from the blood cell samples was performed with the Qiagen DNeasy Blood Extraction Kit. This clone came up a few times. The antigen this receptor binds is unknown. Base qualities are not at hand, and no much larger clone is one base apart. CDR3 length: 15 amino acids, cysteine to phenylalanine. Just the 45-base CDR3 DNA is kept, in frame starting at base 1. Receptor amplification or capture employed the immunoSEQ multiplex PCR assay. For the multiplex PCR, a mixture combining 60 forward primers for TCR Vbeta segments and 13 reverse primers for TCR Jbeta segments was used. The CDR3 region of rearranged TCR beta genes was amplified from genomic DNA by a multiplex PCR assay. Amplified TCR beta libraries were sequenced as 87-base-pair reads on the Illumina HiSeq System. The paper's processing steps were these. In a later analysis, roughly 80 million unique TCR beta chains were counted across the approximately 670 repertoires, and some 10 million of these chains were shared by at least two donors. Raw reads were error-corrected and collapsed into unique sequences by a nearest-neighbor algorithm in which closely related sequences were merged to remove PCR and sequencing errors. To assign V, D and J gene segments, CDR3 sequences were aligned to IMGT reference sequences. For a sequence to be retained, at least a six-nucleotide match to both a V gene segment and a J gene segment was required. A rearrangement was called productive if the CDR3 had no stop codons and remained in frame with V and J, and every other rearrangement was called non-productive. CDR3 was defined by IMGT convention, running from the second conserved V-encoded cysteine to the conserved J-encoded phenylalanine. Sequences without an unambiguous match to a single V gene segment were excluded from the earlier analysis of 450 to 750 of the donors. An earlier analysis of fewer than 750 of the donors classified V segments as functional when productive rearrangements were above 56.7% and as segregating when the standard deviation between donors was above 5%. A statistical classification framework was developed to diagnose cytomegalovirus status using the catalog of TCR beta chain sequences. A later analysis assigned V and J genes by comparing TCR nucleotide sequences with IMGT/GENE-DB human TR gene sequences. A later analysis assigned CDR3 sequences and most-parsimonious VDJ recombination scenarios with the TCRdist pipeline. In a later analysis, each TCR beta chain was defined by its CDR3 amino acid sequence together with its V-gene family, and reads without a unique V-gene family were excluded. A later analysis removed 600 or so highly shared, low-generation-probability nucleotide sequences to deal with suspected cross-contamination and a sequencing artifact. In a later analysis, a clonal expansion index was calculated for each public chain from normalized within-repertoire ranks of inferred template counts. Generation probabilities in a later analysis came from a VDJ recombination model fitted to out-of-frame rearrangements, and those results were checked against IGoR. Hypergeometric tests were used in a later analysis to score TCR-TCR, TCR-HLA and TCR-CMV co-occurrence, with a repertoire-size bias correction applied to the TCR pairs. In a later analysis, false discovery rates were estimated by permuting HLA or CMV assignments 20 times. In a later analysis, co-occurring TCRs were grouped with DBSCAN, and TCRdist sequence similarity was added when clustering was performed within HLA-allele-positive subsets. Repertoires with fewer than 30,000 or more than 120,000 public chains, plus five repertoires with anomalous nucleotide sharing, were excluded from co-occurrence clustering. This is the immuneACCESS table as TCRdb keeps it, with only in-frame sequences that have V and J called. A part of the clones is gone; compared with another copy, unresolved V genes explain less than half, and the rest is unexplained. The V and J calls and clone size come from that table; D and trimming were worked out from the DNA. The sample table records around 76,000 clones; 78% of these occur just once. In total, the top ten clones hold around 8.9% of the sample.

The chain uses TRBV12-2 and TRBJ2-7; TRBD1, the D gene given by the table, was not confirmed from the DNA. TRBV12-2 is assigned pseudogene status. Material: PBMCs. This TCR was recovered from a woman between 40 and 55 years old in good health and CMV-seropositive. CDR3 loop: CASRLFPGWSYEQYF. The nucleotide sequence is TGTGCAAGTCGCTTATTCCCAGGGTGGTCCTACGAGCAGTACTTC.